This TCR beta chain was profiled in a study of a mutant IDH1 vaccine in newly diagnosed glioma. Study-wide context: In some groups vaccination began 4-6 weeks post-radiotherapy; others received it with temozolomide.

Notes on this clone: What it binds is unknown.

The time point was: week 11, during vaccination. Vaccine doses each comprised 300 ug of mutant IDH1 20-mer peptide, with topical imiquimod. Findings and limits, study-wide: Vaccine-induced immune responses were detected in around 93% of patients.

The CDR3 is 16 amino acids. Trimming at V came to 6 bases and at J to 3 bases, leaving 14 bases not matched to a gene. Germline CDR1 and CDR2: SGHTS and YDEGEE. Clones were read by immunoSEQ multiplex PCR, and TCRdb kept only the in-frame ones, dropping some. In the table there are 40,000 or so clones, about four fifths of which are singletons. The sample in question was PBMCs, obtained from a glioma patient whose treatment included an IDH1 peptide vaccine. The chain joins TRBV5-8 to TRBJ1-2, with TRBD1 matching 7 bases. The sequence came from a man aged 40-49 years with glioma. The CDR3 sequence: CASTWDSSNRYYGYTF. The CDR3 region has the DNA TGTGCCAGCACTTGGGACAGCTCTAATCGCTACTATGGCTACACCTTC.